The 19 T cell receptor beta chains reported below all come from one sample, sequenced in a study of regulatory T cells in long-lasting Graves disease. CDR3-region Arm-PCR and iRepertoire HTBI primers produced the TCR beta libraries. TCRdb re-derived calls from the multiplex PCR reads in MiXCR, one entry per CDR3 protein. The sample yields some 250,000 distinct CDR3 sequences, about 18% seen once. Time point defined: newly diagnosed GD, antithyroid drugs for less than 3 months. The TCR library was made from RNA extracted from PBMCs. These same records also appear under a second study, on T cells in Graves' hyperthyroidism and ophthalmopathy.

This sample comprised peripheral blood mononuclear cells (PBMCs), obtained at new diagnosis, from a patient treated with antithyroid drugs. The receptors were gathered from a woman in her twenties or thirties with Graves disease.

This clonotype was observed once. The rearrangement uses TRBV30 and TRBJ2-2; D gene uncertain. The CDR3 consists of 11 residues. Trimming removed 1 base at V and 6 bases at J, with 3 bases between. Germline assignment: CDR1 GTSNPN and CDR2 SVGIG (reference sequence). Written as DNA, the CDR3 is TGTGCCTGGAGTGGGTCCGGGGAGCTGTTTTTT. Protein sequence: CAWSGSGELFF.

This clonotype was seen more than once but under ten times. The CDR3 DNA is TGTGCCAGTAGTATTCCGACCTACAATGAGCAGTTCTTC. Its protein product is CASSIPTYNEQFF. The chain employs TRBV19 and TRBJ2-1; D is ambiguous. Trimming removed 3 bases from V and 2 bases from J, with 5 bases in between. From germline, CDR1 is LNHDA and CDR2 SQIVND (reference sequence). The CDR3 consists of 13 residues.

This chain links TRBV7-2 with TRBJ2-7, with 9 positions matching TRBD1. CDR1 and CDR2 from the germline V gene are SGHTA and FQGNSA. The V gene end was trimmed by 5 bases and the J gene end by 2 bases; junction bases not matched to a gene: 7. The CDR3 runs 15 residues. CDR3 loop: CASSQQGAGAYEQYF. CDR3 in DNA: TGTGCCAGCAGCCAACAGGGGGCGGGAGCCTACGAGCAGTACTTC.

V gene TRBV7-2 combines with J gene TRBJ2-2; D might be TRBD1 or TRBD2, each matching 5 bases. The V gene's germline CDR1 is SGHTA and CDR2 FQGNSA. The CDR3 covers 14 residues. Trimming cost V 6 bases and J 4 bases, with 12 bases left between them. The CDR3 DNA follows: TGTGCCAGCAGAGTGGGGGTAATCACCGGGGAGCTGTTTTTT. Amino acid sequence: CASRVGVITGELFF.

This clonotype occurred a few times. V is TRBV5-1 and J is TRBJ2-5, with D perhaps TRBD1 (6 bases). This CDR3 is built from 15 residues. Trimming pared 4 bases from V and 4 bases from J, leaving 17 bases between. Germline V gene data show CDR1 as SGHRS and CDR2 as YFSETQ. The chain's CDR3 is CASSQLTGSRETQYF. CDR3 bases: TGCGCCAGCAGCCAGCTTACAGGGTCGCGAGAGACCCAGTACTTC.

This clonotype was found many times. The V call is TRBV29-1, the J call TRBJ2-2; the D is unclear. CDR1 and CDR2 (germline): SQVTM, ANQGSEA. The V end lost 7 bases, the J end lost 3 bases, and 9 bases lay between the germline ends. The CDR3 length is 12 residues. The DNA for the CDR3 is TGCAGCGGCTTTTATCACACCGGGGAGCTGTTTTTT. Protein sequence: CSGFYHTGELFF.

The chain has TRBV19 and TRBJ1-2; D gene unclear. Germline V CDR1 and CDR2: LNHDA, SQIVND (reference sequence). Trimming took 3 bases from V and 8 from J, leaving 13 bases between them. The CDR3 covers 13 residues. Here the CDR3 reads CASSITGRPGYTF. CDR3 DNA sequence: TGTGCCAGTAGTATTACCGGGCGCCCGGGCTACACCTTC.

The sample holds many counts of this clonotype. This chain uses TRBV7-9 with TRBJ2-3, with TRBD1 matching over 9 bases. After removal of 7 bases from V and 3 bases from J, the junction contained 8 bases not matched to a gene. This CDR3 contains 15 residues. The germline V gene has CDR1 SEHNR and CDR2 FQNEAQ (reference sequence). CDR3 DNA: TGTGCCAGCACCACGACAGGGGGAGGTACAGATACGCAGTATTTT. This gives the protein CASTTTGGGTDTQYF.

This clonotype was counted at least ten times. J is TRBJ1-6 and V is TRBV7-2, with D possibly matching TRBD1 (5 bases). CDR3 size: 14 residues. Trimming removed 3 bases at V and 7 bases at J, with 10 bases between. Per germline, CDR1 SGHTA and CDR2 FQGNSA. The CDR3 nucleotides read TGTGCCAGCAGCTTTCGGGCAGGGAATTCACCCCTCCACTTT. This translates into CASSFRAGNSPLHF.

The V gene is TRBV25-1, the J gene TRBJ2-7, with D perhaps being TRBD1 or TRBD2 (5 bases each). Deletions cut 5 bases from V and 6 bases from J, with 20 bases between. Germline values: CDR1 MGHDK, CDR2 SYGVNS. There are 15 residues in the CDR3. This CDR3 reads CASSSIPGRLSEQYF. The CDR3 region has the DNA TGTGCCAGCAGTTCAATCCCGGGACGACTTAGCGAGCAGTACTTC.

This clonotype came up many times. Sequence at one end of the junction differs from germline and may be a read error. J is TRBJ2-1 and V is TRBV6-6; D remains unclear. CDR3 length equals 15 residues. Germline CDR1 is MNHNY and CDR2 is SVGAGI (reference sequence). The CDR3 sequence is CASSYSFESTRPDLF. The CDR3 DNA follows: TGTGCCAGCAGTTACTCGTTCGAATCGACCCGTCCTGACCTCTTC.

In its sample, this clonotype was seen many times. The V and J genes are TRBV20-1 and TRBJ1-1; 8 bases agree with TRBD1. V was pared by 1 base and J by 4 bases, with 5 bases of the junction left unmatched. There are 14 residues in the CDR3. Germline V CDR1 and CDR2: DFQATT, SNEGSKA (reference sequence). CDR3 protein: CSARARTGSTEAFF. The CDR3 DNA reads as TGCAGTGCTAGAGCCCGGACAGGGTCCACTGAAGCTTTCTTT.

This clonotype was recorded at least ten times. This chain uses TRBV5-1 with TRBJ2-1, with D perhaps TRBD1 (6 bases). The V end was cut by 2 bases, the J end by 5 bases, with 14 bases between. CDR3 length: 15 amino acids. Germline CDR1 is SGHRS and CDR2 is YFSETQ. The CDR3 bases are TGCGCCAGCAGCTTCCTCCCGGGACAAAACAATGAGCAGTTCTTC. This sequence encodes CASSFLPGQNNEQFF.

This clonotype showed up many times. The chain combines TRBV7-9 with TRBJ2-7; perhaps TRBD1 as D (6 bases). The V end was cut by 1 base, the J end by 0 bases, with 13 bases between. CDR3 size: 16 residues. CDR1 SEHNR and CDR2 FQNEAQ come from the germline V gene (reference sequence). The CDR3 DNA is TGTGCCAGCAGCTTAGGACGACAGGCCTACTCCTACGAGCAGTACTTC. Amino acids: CASSLGRQAYSYEQYF.

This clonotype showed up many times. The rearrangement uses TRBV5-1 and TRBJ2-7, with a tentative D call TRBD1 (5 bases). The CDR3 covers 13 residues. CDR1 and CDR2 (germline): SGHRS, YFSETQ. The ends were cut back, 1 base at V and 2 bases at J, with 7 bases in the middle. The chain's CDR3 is CASSLYRTYEQYF. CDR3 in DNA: TGCGCCAGCAGCTTGTACAGGACCTACGAGCAGTACTTC.

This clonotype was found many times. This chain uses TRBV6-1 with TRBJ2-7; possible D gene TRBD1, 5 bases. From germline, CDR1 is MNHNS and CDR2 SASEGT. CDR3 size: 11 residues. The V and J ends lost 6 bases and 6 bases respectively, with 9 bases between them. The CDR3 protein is CASRSGFEQYF. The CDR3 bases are TGTGCCAGCAGATCAGGGTTCGAGCAGTACTTC.

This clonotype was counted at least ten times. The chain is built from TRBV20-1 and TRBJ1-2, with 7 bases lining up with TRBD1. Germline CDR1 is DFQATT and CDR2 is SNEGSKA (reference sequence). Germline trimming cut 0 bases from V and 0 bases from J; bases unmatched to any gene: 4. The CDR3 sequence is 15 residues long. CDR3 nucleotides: TGCAGTGCTAGAGAGAGCGGGACAGCTAACTATGGCTACACCTTC. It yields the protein CSARESGTANYGYTF.

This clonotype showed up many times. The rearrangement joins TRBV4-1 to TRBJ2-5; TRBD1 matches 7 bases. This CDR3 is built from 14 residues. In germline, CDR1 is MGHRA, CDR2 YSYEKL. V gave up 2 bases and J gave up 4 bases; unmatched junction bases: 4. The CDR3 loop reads CASSQTGAGETQYF. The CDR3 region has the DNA TGCGCCAGCAGCCAAACAGGGGCTGGAGAGACCCAGTACTTC.

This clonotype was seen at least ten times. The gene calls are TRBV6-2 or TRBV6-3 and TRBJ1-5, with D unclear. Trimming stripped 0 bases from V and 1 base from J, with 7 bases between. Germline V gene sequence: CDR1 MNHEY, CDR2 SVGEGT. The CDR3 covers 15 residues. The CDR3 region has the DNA TGTGCCAGCAGTTACTCAGGCAGGAGCAATCAGCCCCAGCATTTT. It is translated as CASSYSGRSNQPQHF.